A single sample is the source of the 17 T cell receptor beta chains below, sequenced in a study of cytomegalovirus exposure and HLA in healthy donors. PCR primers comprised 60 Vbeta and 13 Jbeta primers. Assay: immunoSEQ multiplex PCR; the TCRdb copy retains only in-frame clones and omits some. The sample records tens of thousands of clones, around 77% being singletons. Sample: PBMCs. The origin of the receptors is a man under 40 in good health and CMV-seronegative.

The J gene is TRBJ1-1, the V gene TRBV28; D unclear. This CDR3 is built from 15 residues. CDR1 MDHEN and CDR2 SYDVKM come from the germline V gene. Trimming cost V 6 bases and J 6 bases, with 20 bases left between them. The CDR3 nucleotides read TGTGCCAGCAGCCCTGAAAGGGTCGAGGGAGCTGAAGCTTTCTTT. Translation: CASSPERVEGAEAFF.

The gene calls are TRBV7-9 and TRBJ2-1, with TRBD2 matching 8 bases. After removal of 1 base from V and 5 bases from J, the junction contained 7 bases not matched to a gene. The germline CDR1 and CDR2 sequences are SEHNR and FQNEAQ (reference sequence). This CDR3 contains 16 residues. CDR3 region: CASSLVSGTTNNEQFF. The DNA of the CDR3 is TGTGCCAGCAGCTTAGTTAGCGGGACGACCAACAATGAGCAGTTCTTC.

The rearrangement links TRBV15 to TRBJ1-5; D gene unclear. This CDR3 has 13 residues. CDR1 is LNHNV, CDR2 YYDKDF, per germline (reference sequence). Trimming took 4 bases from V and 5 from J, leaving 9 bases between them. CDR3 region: CATSIHSDQPQHF. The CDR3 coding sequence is TGTGCCACCAGCATTCACAGTGATCAGCCCCAGCATTTT.

In DNA form, the CDR3 reads TGCGCCAGCAGATTTGGGACAGGGGTCTTCGGAGCCTATGGCTACACCTTC. Amino acids: CASRFGTGVFGAYGYTF. The chain has TRBV23-1 and TRBJ1-2, with 10 positions matching TRBD1. TRBV23-1 is flagged as an ORF with uncertain function. The CDR3 sequence is 17 residues long. V lost 6 bases and J lost 4; bases outside the gene matches: 14.

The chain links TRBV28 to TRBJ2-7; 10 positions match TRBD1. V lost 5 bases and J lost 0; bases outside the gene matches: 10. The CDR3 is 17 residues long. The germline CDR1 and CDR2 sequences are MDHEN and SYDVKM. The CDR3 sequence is CASSALTGGDYSYEQYF. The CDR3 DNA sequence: TGTGCCAGCAGTGCGTTGACAGGGGGCGATTACTCCTACGAGCAGTACTTC.

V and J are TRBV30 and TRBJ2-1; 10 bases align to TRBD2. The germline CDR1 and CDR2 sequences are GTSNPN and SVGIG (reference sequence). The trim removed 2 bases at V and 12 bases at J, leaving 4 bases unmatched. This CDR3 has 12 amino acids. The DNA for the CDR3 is TGTGCCTGGAGTTTAGCGGGAGGATGGCAGTTCTTC. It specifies CAWSLAGGWQFF.

The chain's CDR3 is CASSLTGISSGNTIYF. CDR3 sequence (DNA): TGTGCCAGCAGCTTAACAGGGATAAGCTCTGGAAACACCATATATTTT. The V gene is TRBV5-6, the J gene TRBJ1-3; D possibly corresponds to TRBD1 (6 bases). The V end lost 2 bases, the J end lost 0 bases, and 12 bases lay between the germline ends. CDR1 is SGHDT, CDR2 YYEEEE, per germline. The CDR3 is 16 residues long.

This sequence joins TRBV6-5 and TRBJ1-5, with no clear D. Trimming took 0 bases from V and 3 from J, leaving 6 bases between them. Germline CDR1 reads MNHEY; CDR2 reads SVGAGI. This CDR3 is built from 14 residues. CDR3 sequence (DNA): TGTGCCAGCAGTTACTCTCGGGACAATCAGCCCCAGCATTTT. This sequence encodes CASSYSRDNQPQHF.

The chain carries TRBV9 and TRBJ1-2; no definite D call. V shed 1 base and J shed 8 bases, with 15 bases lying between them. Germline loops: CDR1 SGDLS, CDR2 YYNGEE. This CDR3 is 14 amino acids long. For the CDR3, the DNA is TGTGCCAGCAGCGTACTTACTCCTGGAGGCGGCTACACCTTC. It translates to CASSVLTPGGGYTF.

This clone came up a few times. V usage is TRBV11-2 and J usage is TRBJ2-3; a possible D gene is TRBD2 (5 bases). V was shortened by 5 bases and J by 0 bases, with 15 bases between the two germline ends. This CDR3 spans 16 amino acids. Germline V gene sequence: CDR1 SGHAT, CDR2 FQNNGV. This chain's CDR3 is CASSRRTGTSTDTQYF. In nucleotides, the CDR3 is TGTGCCAGCAGCCGCCGGACTGGCACTAGCACAGATACGCAGTATTTT.

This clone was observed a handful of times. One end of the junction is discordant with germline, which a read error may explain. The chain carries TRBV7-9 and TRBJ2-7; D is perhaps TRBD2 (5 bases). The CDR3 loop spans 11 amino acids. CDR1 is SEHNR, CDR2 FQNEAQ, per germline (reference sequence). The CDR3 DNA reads TGTGCCAGCAGCACTACCCGAGGGCTACGTTTC. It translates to CASSTTRGLRF.

This CDR3 is CASSWDSGTGYEQYF. The CDR3 DNA reads as TGTGCCAGCAGCTGGGACTCCGGGACAGGGTACGAGCAGTACTTC. The chain uses TRBV11-2 and TRBJ2-7; TRBD1 agrees at 9 bases. CDR1 is SGHAT and CDR2 is FQNNGV in the germline V gene. The CDR3 has 15 residues. V lost 4 bases, J lost 4 bases, and 8 bases stayed unmatched.

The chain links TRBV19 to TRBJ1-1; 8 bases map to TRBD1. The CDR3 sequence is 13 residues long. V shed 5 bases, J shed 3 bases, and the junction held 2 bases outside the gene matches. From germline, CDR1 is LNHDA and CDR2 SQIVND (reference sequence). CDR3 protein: CASSPDRDTEAFF. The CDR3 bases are TGTGCCAGTAGTCCGGACAGGGACACTGAAGCTTTCTTT.

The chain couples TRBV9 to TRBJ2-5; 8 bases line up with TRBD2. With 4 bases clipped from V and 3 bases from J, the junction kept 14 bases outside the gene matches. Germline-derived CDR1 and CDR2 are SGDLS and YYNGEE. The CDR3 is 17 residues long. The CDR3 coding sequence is TGTGCCAGCAGCCCCAGTTTCCAGCGGGGGAAGAAAGAGACCCAGTACTTC. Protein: CASSPSFQRGKKETQYF.

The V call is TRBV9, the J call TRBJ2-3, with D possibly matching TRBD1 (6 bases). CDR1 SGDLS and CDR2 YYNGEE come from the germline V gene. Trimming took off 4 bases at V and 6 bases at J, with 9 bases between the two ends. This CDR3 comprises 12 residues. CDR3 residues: CASSFRGDTQYF. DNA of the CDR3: TGTGCCAGCAGCTTTAGGGGGGATACGCAGTATTTT.

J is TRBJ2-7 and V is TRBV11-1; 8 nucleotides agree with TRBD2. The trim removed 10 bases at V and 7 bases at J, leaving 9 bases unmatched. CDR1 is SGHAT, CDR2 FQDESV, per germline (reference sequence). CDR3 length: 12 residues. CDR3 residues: CAIEREQGEQYF. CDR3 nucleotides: TGTGCCATTGAGCGGGAGCAAGGAGAGCAGTACTTC. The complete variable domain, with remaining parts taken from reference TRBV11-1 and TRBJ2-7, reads EAEVAQSPRYKITEKSQAVAFWCDPISGHATLYWYRQILGQGPELLVQFQDESVVDDSQLPKDRFSAERLKGVDSTLKIQPAELGDSAMYLCAIEREQGEQYFGPGTRLTVT.

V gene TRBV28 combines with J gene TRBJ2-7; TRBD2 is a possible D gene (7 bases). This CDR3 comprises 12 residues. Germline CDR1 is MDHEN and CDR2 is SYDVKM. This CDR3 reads CAVQGRAYEQYF. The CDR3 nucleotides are TGTGCAGTCCAGGGGAGGGCCTACGAGCAGTACTTC.